The 13 T cell receptor beta chains reported below all come from one sample, sequenced in a study of response to subunit inactivated influenza vaccine. TCRdb re-derived calls from the RT-PCR reads in MiXCR, one entry per CDR3 protein. The table has 500,000 or so distinct CDR3 sequences, 16% seen once. This sample comprised CD4+ T cells sorted from PBMCs, obtained around 2 years after vaccination. Receptors were obtained from a man aged 50 to 75 who received an inactivated influenza vaccine.

The chain links TRBV21-1 to TRBJ1-2; the DNA was not compared with TRBD1, the D call given in the table. TRBV21-1 is recorded as a pseudogene. The CDR3 extends over 15 amino acids. The CDR3 DNA sequence: TGTGCCAGCAGCCCACCTAACAGGGTTAGGTATGGCTACACCTTC. Protein: CASSPPNRVRYGYTF.

Only a few counts were recorded for this clonotype. The rearrangement uses TRBV6-5 and TRBJ2-7, with D possibly matching TRBD1 (5 bases). CDR1 is MNHEY, CDR2 SVGAGI, per germline. This CDR3 spans 14 amino acids. The V end lost 0 bases, the J end lost 0 bases, and 6 bases lay between the germline ends. The chain's CDR3 is CASSYSDTSYEQYF. For the CDR3, the DNA is TGTGCCAGCAGTTACTCGGACACCTCCTACGAGCAGTACTTC.

This clonotype was observed a handful of times. The gene calls are TRBV20-1 and TRBJ2-5, with 7 positions matching TRBD2. CDR3 length equals 15 residues. Germline V gene data show CDR1 as DFQATT and CDR2 as SNEGSKA (reference sequence). J was trimmed by 1 base and V by 5 bases; bases with no gene match: 10. The CDR3 reads CSARVLALIQETQYF. CDR3 sequence (DNA): TGCAGTGCTCGCGTACTAGCGCTTATCCAAGAGACCCAGTACTTC.

V gene TRBV5-5 combines with J gene TRBJ2-1, with 10 bases that match TRBD2. CDR3 length: 14 amino acids. CDR1 and CDR2 from the germline V gene are SGHKS and YYEKEE (reference sequence). Germline trimming cut 3 bases from V and 5 bases from J; bases unmatched to any gene: 2. Here the CDR3 reads CASSWTSGHNEQFF. DNA of the CDR3: TGTGCCAGCAGCTGGACTAGCGGACACAATGAGCAGTTCTTC.

The chain carries TRBV10-3 and TRBJ2-5; 10 nucleotides agree with TRBD2. V lost 4 bases, J lost 5 bases, and 1 base stayed unmatched. The CDR3 extends over 13 amino acids. In germline, CDR1 is ENHRY, CDR2 SYGVKD. The CDR3 loop reads CAISGGLAETQYF. CDR3 sequence (DNA): TGTGCCATCAGTGGGGGACTAGCGGAGACCCAGTACTTC.

J is TRBJ2-3 and V is TRBV9; 7 positions match TRBD1. Germline-derived CDR1 and CDR2 are SGDLS and YYNGEE. V was pared by 2 bases and J by 5 bases, with 5 bases of the junction left unmatched. CDR3 length equals 14 residues. This chain's CDR3 is CASSVGQRVDTQYF. The CDR3 nucleotides read TGTGCCAGCAGCGTGGGACAGCGTGTAGATACGCAGTATTTT.

This clonotype has a count of ten or more. The J gene is TRBJ2-7, the V gene TRBV30, with 8 bases identical to TRBD2. The V gene end was trimmed by 2 bases and the J gene end by 1 base; junction bases not matched to a gene: 7. From germline, CDR1 is GTSNPN and CDR2 SVGIG (reference sequence). This CDR3 has 15 residues. CDR3 DNA: TGTGCCTGGAGTCAGGGACTAGGGGAGTCCTACGAGCAGTACTTC. Translated, it gives CAWSQGLGESYEQYF.

This clonotype was seen only a few times. The genes are TRBV29-1 and TRBJ2-1; 9 bases match TRBD2. V dropped 5 bases and J dropped 10; count of bases not matched to a gene: 6. This CDR3 contains 12 residues. Germline-derived CDR1 and CDR2 are SQVTM and ANQGSEA. CDR3 residues: CSVRPTSGEQFF. Written as DNA, the CDR3 is TGCAGCGTTCGCCCTACTAGCGGGGAGCAGTTCTTC.

This clonotype was found a few times. CDR3 bases: TGTGCCAGCAGTTCCCAACAGGGGGCGCGTAGCACAGATACGCAGTATTTT. As protein: CASSSQQGARSTDTQYF. V usage is TRBV27 and J usage is TRBJ2-3, with 9 bases fitting TRBD1. The CDR3 loop spans 17 amino acids. V lost 4 bases to trimming and J lost 0 bases; unmatched junction nucleotides: 8. Germline V CDR1 and CDR2: MNHEY, SMNVEV (reference sequence).

This clonotype was recorded at least ten times. Germline is not matched at one junction end, which may reflect a read error. The chain recombines TRBV5-1 with TRBJ2-3; TRBD2 might be the D (5 bases). Germline assignment: CDR1 SGHRS and CDR2 YFSETQ. The CDR3 runs 14 residues. The CDR3, as DNA: TGTGCCAGCAGCTTAGCGTCCAGCACAGATACGCAGTATTTT. Encoded protein: CASSLASSTDTQYF.

V and J are TRBV4-1 and TRBJ2-3; 9 nucleotides line up with TRBD1. There are 17 residues in the CDR3. V shed 2 bases, J shed 2 bases, and the junction held 8 bases outside the gene matches. Germline values: CDR1 MGHRA, CDR2 YSYEKL. CDR3 sequence reads: CASSQPRQGGHTDTQYF. The CDR3 DNA follows: TGCGCCAGCAGCCAACCACGACAGGGGGGACACACAGATACGCAGTATTTT.

This clonotype was detected only a few times. The chain joins TRBV6-5 to TRBJ2-1; tentatively, D is TRBD2 (5 bases). Germline V CDR1 and CDR2: MNHEY, SVGAGI. Trimming pared 4 bases from V and 2 bases from J, leaving 15 bases between. CDR3 length equals 16 residues. In DNA, the CDR3 is TGTGCCAGCAGTTTAGGTGGCGGGCACACCTACAATGAGCAGTTCTTC. It codes for CASSLGGGHTYNEQFF.

The chain carries TRBV4-2 and TRBJ1-2, with a weak D call TRBD1 (5 bases). The CDR3 contains 16 residues. Germline V lookup: CDR1 LGHNA, CDR2 YNFKEQ. Trimming stripped 0 bases from V and 4 bases from J, with 15 bases between. The CDR3 sequence: CASSQDRDSLIYGYTF. DNA of the CDR3: TGTGCCAGCAGCCAAGATCGGGACTCGCTCATCTATGGCTACACCTTC.